Below, 24 T cell receptor beta chains from the same sample are listed, as sequenced in a study of T-cell memory formation after mild COVID-19. Each CDR3 protein gets one entry after TCRdb re-called the 5' RACE reads with MiXCR. The repertoire holds fewer than 600,000 distinct CDR3 sequences, with 20% to 25% as singletons. The sequenced sample consisted of PBMCs or a T cell subset sorted from them (not recorded which). The source of these receptors is an adult woman who had mild COVID-19 (a few samples of this study predate the infection). Cell type and time point are not known.

The table lists this clonotype with a few counts. The chain couples TRBV5-1 to TRBJ2-1, with 11 bases aligning to TRBD2. From germline, CDR1 is SGHRS and CDR2 YFSETQ. After removal of 2 bases from V and 10 bases from J, the junction contained 14 bases not matched to a gene. The CDR3 is 17 amino acids. The CDR3, as DNA: TGCGCCAGCAGCTTAAACCCCCGGTCGACTAGCGGGAAAGAGCAGTTCTTC. Translated, it gives CASSLNPRSTSGKEQFF.

This clonotype was seen many times. The chain has TRBV7-9 and TRBJ2-3, with D maybe TRBD1 (5 bases). CDR1 is SEHNR and CDR2 is FQNEAQ in the germline V gene (reference sequence). Deletions cut 5 bases from V and 2 bases from J, with 23 bases between. The CDR3 sequence is 18 residues long. This CDR3 reads CASSPPRDRPFFTDTQYF. CDR3 DNA sequence: TGTGCCAGCAGCCCACCGCGCGACAGACCCTTCTTCACAGATACGCAGTATTTT.

This clonotype was observed a few times. The rearrangement joins TRBV5-1 to TRBJ2-1; TRBD2 is a possible D gene (6 bases). The length of the CDR3 is 15 residues. Germline CDR1 reads SGHRS; CDR2 reads YFSETQ. V dropped 0 bases and J dropped 4 bases, with 11 bases sitting between them. The CDR3 region has the DNA TGCGCCAGCAGCTTGGAGGGCGGGGTTTACAATGAGCAGTTCTTC. Its translation is CASSLEGGVYNEQFF.

In this sample, this clonotype turned up a few times. The chain recombines TRBV15 with TRBJ1-1; perhaps TRBD1 as D (6 bases). The germline V and J ends were trimmed by 6 bases and 4 bases, with 21 bases remaining between them. The V gene's germline CDR1 is LNHNV and CDR2 YYDKDF (reference sequence). The CDR3 covers 16 residues. CDR3 DNA: TGTGCCACCAGGCCAGACAGGTTGGGGGGTGGCACTGAAGCTTTCTTT. Its translation: CATRPDRLGGGTEAFF.

This clonotype was recorded many times. The chain links TRBV5-1 to TRBJ1-2; possible D gene TRBD1, 6 bases. The ends were cut back, 5 bases at V and 2 bases at J, with 19 bases in the middle. The CDR3 consists of 16 residues. Germline CDR1 SGHRS, CDR2 YFSETQ. The CDR3 spells CASSLQGSGSNYGYTF. CDR3 nucleotide sequence: TGCGCCAGCAGTCTTCAGGGGTCCGGTTCGAACTATGGCTACACCTTC.

This clonotype was found a few times. The V gene is TRBV30, the J gene TRBJ1-1; unclear D gene. The CDR3 length is 11 residues. Germline-derived CDR1 and CDR2 are GTSNPN and SVGIG (reference sequence). Trimming shortened V by 4 bases and J by 6 bases, and 9 bases separated the two germline ends. CDR3 sequence: CAWILTAEAFF. The CDR3 bases are TGTGCCTGGATTCTTACGGCTGAAGCTTTCTTT.

This clonotype was detected a few times. The chain links TRBV4-3 to TRBJ2-1; D remains ambiguous. V dropped 0 bases and J dropped 8 bases, with 8 bases sitting between them. Germline values: CDR1 LGHNA, CDR2 YSLEER. This CDR3 contains 13 residues. Here the CDR3 reads CASSQDLGYEQFF. The CDR3 coding sequence is TGCGCCAGCAGCCAAGATCTCGGGTATGAGCAGTTCTTC.

The genes are TRBV12-3 or TRBV12-4 and TRBJ2-3, with 10 positions matching TRBD2. V shed 1 base, J shed 6 bases, and the junction held 10 bases outside the gene matches. The CDR3 loop spans 17 amino acids. CDR3 residues: CASSLERASGRTDTQYF. The CDR3 DNA sequence: TGTGCCAGCAGTTTAGAGAGGGCTAGCGGGAGAACCGATACGCAGTATTTT.

This chain joins TRBV7-8 and TRBJ1-4, with D possibly being TRBD1 (5 bases). V gave up 1 base and J gave up 7 bases, with 16 bases separating them. Per germline, CDR1 SGHVS and CDR2 FQNEAQ. The CDR3 length is 16 residues. CDR3 in amino acids: CASSLVRGRLSEKLFF. CDR3 DNA sequence: TGTGCCAGCAGCTTAGTTCGGGGGAGGCTCTCTGAAAAACTGTTTTTT.

This clonotype was observed a handful of times. The chain carries TRBV27 and TRBJ1-6, with 7 positions matching TRBD1. V dropped 2 bases and J dropped 0; count of bases not matched to a gene: 13. From germline, CDR1 is MNHEY and CDR2 SMNVEV (reference sequence). This CDR3 is 20 amino acids long. In DNA, the CDR3 is TGTGCCAGCAGTTTAAGGTGGGACAGAGCAAGGAGCTCCTATAATTCACCCCTCCACTTT. It encodes CASSLRWDRARSSYNSPLHF.

This clonotype was recorded a few times. The chain joins TRBV10-3 to TRBJ2-5; tentatively, D is TRBD1 or TRBD2 (5 bases each). Trimming stripped 6 bases from V and 3 bases from J, with 11 bases between. CDR3 length: 13 amino acids. Per germline, CDR1 ENHRY and CDR2 SYGVKD. CDR3 in DNA: TGTGCCATCAGACCCGGGACGGAAGAGACCCAGTACTTC. Its protein product is CAIRPGTEETQYF.

The gene calls are TRBV6-5 and TRBJ2-7; possibly TRBD2 for D (5 bases). CDR3 size: 14 residues. In germline, CDR1 is MNHEY, CDR2 SVGAGI. Deletions cut 5 bases from V and 9 bases from J, with 20 bases between. CDR3: CASSLNRDPKGQYF. The DNA for the CDR3 is TGTGCCAGCAGTCTGAACCGGGATCCCAAGGGGCAGTACTTC.

Only a few counts were recorded for this clonotype. CDR3 protein: CASSLRSGSGYNEQFF. The CDR3 DNA is TGTGCCAGCAGCTTACGGAGCGGGAGTGGCTACAATGAGCAGTTCTTC. The V call is TRBV7-9, the J call TRBJ2-1, with 8 bases that match TRBD2. The junction had 6 bases not matched to a gene; V was cut back by 2 bases and J by 3 bases. The CDR3 consists of 16 residues. Looked up from germline, CDR1 is SEHNR and CDR2 is FQNEAQ (reference sequence). The variable domain in full, completed from reference TRBV7-9 and TRBJ2-1, reads DTGVSQNPRHKITKRGQNVTFRCDPISEHNRLYWYRQTLGQGPEFLTYFQNEAQLEKSRLLSDRFSAERPKGSFSTLEIQRTEQGDSAMYLCASSLRSGSGYNEQFFGPGTRLTVL.

The chain joins TRBV2 to TRBJ2-7; D unresolved. Trimming removed 6 bases from V and 2 bases from J, with 23 bases in between. This CDR3 is 17 amino acids long. CDR1 is SNHLY, CDR2 FYNNEI, per germline. The CDR3 is CASSPSSAVLSTYEQYF. CDR3 nucleotide sequence: TGTGCCAGCAGCCCATCCAGTGCCGTTCTTTCAACCTACGAGCAGTACTTC. The full variable domain, completed using reference TRBV2 and TRBJ2-7, is EPEVTQTPSHQVTQMGQEVILRCVPISNHLYFYWYRQILGQKVEFLVSFYNNEISEKSEIFDDQFSVERPDGSNFTLKIRSTKLEDSAMYFCASSPSSAVLSTYEQYFGPGTRLTVT.

V usage is TRBV12-3 or TRBV12-4 and J usage is TRBJ1-5; D gene uncertain. CDR3 length: 15 residues. Trimming shortened V by 3 bases and J by 3 bases, and 12 bases separated the two germline ends. Here the CDR3 reads CASSFKVGANQPQHF. For the CDR3, the DNA is TGTGCCAGCAGTTTTAAGGTGGGCGCCAATCAGCCCCAGCATTTT.

The J gene is TRBJ2-3, the V gene TRBV6-1; TRBD2 is a possible D gene (7 bases). From germline, CDR1 is MNHNS and CDR2 SASEGT. The germline V and J ends were trimmed by 2 bases and 12 bases, with 12 bases remaining between them. The CDR3 has 12 amino acids. The CDR3 is CASSEFRGAQYF. DNA of the CDR3: TGTGCCAGCAGTGAATTCCGGGGGGCTCAGTATTTT.

This clonotype was counted at least ten times. The gene calls are TRBV24-1 and TRBJ2-1; 9 positions match TRBD1. V lost 7 bases and J lost 3; bases outside the gene matches: 3. The CDR3 is 14 residues long. Germline V gives CDR1 KGHDR, CDR2 SFDVKD. For the CDR3, the DNA is TGTGCCACCAGGGAGACAGGGGGCTACAATGAGCAGTTCTTC. Translated: CATRETGGYNEQFF.

This chain joins TRBV7-9 and TRBJ2-3; the D gene is possibly TRBD2 (6 bases). The CDR3 runs to 15 residues. V gave up 2 bases and J gave up 1 base, with 10 bases separating them. CDR1 and CDR2 from the germline V gene are SEHNR and FQNEAQ (reference sequence). CDR3 DNA sequence: TGTGCCAGCAGCTTATTCCAGCGGGGCACAGATACGCAGTATTTT. Protein product: CASSLFQRGTDTQYF.

This clonotype is a singleton in its sample. The V and J genes are TRBV2 and TRBJ2-7, with 7 nucleotides matching TRBD1. The CDR3 loop spans 14 amino acids. Trimming took 5 bases from V and 1 from J; bases not matched to a gene: 5. Per the germline V gene, CDR1 is SNHLY and CDR2 is FYNNEI. CDR3 region: CASSRDRPSYEQYF. Here the CDR3 DNA reads TGTGCCAGCAGTAGGGACAGACCGTCCTACGAGCAGTACTTC.

This clonotype was detected a few times. This chain connects TRBV7-6 to TRBJ1-4, with TRBD1 matching over 8 bases. The CDR3 has 16 residues. From germline, CDR1 is SGHVS and CDR2 FNYEAQ. Germline trimming cut 4 bases from V and 5 bases from J; bases unmatched to any gene: 9. The CDR3 spells CASSYGLGTGNEKLFF. CDR3 bases: TGTGCCAGCAGCTATGGGCTCGGGACAGGCAATGAAAAACTGTTTTTT.

This sequence joins TRBV12-3 or TRBV12-4 and TRBJ1-1; possible D gene TRBD1, 6 bases. The V and J ends lost 7 bases and 4 bases respectively, with 19 bases between them. CDR3 length: 15 residues. DNA for the CDR3: TGTGCCAGCACCCTCGCGGGACATGGGGCCACTGAAGCTTTCTTT. Amino acids: CASTLAGHGATEAFF.

There are a few counts of this clonotype. The rearrangement links TRBV15 to TRBJ2-7, with 10 bases aligning to TRBD1. CDR1 is LNHNV and CDR2 is YYDKDF in the germline V gene (reference sequence). The CDR3 runs to 14 residues. The trim removed 4 bases at V and 4 bases at J, leaving 4 bases unmatched. Here the CDR3 DNA reads TGTGCCACCAGCACCGGGACAGGGGTTTACGAGCAGTACTTC. Its protein is CATSTGTGVYEQYF.

The chain recombines TRBV18 with TRBJ1-6; 8 positions agree with TRBD1. This CDR3 region has 15 residues. The ends lost 3 bases at V and 6 bases at J; junction bases unmatched: 4. Germline V gives CDR1 KGHSH, CDR2 LQKENI. CDR3 in DNA: TGTGCCAGCTCACCCGGGACAGGAGGTAATTCACCCCTCCACTTT. Translating gives CASSPGTGGNSPLHF.

The gene calls are TRBV19 and TRBJ2-4; D not certain. Germline CDR1 and CDR2: LNHDA and SQIVND (reference sequence). The CDR3 has 15 amino acids. V dropped 3 bases and J dropped 0 bases, with 9 bases sitting between them. CDR3: CASSIGTLAKNIQYF. In nucleotides, the CDR3 is TGTGCCAGTAGTATTGGCACTTTAGCCAAAAACATTCAGTACTTC. Using reference TRBV19 and TRBJ2-4 for the parts outside the CDR3, the full variable domain is DGGITQSPKYLFRKEGQNVTLSCEQNLNHDAMYWYRQDPGQGLRLIYYSQIVNDFQKGDIAEGYSVSREKKESFPLTVTSAQKNPTAFYLCASSIGTLAKNIQYFGAGTRLSVL.